Included here is one T cell receptor beta chain sequence, with context. The antigen is unknown. This entry belongs to a study of CD8 T cell repertoires and HIV-1 epitope variants. Whole-study context: Each of Twenty-five Gag and Nef epitope peptides stimulated a separate culture.

CDR3 length: 14 residues. Germline assignment: CDR1 SGHRS and CDR2 YFSETQ. Between the trimmed V and J ends, which lost 0 bases and 6 bases, there was a span of 12 bases. Study-level findings and limits: Nef KF9 drew four or five clonotypes and HW9 one, without TAALDMSHF responses.

Profiling relied on immunoSEQ multiplex PCR, and the TCRdb table lists in-frame clones only, not all of them. In the table there are about 95,000 clones, roughly four fifths of which are singletons. The rearrangement joins TRBV5-1 to TRBJ1-2; D gene unclear. The sequencing input was uncultured baseline CD8+ T cells from peripheral blood mononuclear cells (PBMCs). The receptor's source is a male donor with HIV. The CDR3 region has the DNA TGCGCCAGCAGCTTGGAATCAGGCGTCAATGGCTACACCTTC. It yields the protein CASSLESGVNGYTF.